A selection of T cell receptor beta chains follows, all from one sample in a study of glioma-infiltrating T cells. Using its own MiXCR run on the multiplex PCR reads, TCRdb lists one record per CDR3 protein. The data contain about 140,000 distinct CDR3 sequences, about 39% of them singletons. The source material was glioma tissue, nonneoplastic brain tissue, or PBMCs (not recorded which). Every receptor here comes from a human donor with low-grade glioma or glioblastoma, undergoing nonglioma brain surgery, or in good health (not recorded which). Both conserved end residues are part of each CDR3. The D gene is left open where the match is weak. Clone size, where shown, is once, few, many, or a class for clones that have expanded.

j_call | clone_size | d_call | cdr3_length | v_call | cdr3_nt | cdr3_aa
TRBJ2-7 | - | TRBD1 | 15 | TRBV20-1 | TGCAGTTGGGAAGGGGACAGGGGGCGCCCCTACGAGCAGTACTTC | CSWEGDRGRPYEQYF
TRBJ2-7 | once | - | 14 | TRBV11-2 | TGTGCCAGCAGCTTAGATCCCAGTGCGTACGAGCAGTACTTC | CASSLDPSAYEQYF
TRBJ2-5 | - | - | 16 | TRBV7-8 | TGTGCAAGCAGCTTAGCGCGGGAGACAGGTCAAGAGACCCAGTACTTC | CASSLARETGQETQYF
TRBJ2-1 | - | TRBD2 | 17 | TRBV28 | TGTGCCAGCAGTTACTCCATACTAGCGAGAGGCTCCAATGAGCAGTTCTTC | CASSYSILARGSNEQFF
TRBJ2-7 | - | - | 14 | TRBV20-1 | TGCAGTGCTAGAACAGGGGAGCGGGCCTACGAGCAGTACTTC | CSARTGERAYEQYF
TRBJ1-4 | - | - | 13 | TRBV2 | TGTGCCAGCAGCTCCGAGTGGGATGAAAAACTGTTTTTT | CASSSEWDEKLFF
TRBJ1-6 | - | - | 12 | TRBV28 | TGTGCCAGCAGCCAACCCGGTTCACCCCTCCACTTT | CASSQPGSPLHF
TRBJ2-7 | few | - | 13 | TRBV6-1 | TGTGCCAGCATGAGGTGGGGCACCTACGAGCAGTACTTC | CASMRWGTYEQYF
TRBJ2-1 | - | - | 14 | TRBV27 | TGTGCCAGCAGTTTATCGGCAGATTGGGATGAGCAGTTCTTC | CASSLSADWDEQFF
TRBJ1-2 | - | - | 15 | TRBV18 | TGTTCCAGCTCACCAAGGCAGCAGGTGGGCTATGGCTACACCTTC | CSSSPRQQVGYGYTF
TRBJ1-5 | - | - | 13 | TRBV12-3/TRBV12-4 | TGTGCCAGCAGTTCAGGGAGGTTTCAGCCCCAGCATTTT | CASSSGRFQPQHF
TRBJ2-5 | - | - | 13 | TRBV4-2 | TGTGCCAGCAGCCAAGAGGTCAGAGATCCCCAGTACTTC | CASSQEVRDPQYF
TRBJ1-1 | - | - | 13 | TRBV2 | TGTGCCAGCAGTTGGAGTATGAACACTGAAGCTTTCTTT | CASSWSMNTEAFF
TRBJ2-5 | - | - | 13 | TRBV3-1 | TGTGCCAGCAGCCGCAGGGACCAAGAGACCCAGTACTTC | CASSRRDQETQYF
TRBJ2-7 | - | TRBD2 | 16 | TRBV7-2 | TGTGCCAGCAGCTTAAAGGCTAGCGGCATTTCCTACGAGCAGTACTTC | CASSLKASGISYEQYF
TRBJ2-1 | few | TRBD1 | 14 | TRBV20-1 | TGCAGTGCCTACCCGGGGCAGGGGGCAAATGAGCAGTTCTTC | CSAYPGQGANEQFF
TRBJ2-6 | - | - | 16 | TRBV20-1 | TGCAGTGCTAGAGATACCTCTGGATCTGGGGCCAACGTCCTGACTTTC | CSARDTSGSGANVLTF
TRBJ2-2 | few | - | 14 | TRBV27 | TGTGCCAGCAGTTTACCAGGGAACACCGGGGAGCTGTTTTTT | CASSLPGNTGELFF
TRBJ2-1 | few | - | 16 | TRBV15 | TGTGCCACCAGCAGAGAAAGCGTGGGCAGGGTCAATGAGCAGTTCTTC | CATSRESVGRVNEQFF
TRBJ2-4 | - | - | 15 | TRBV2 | TGTGCCAGCAGTGAAGAGCGTCCTGGCAAAGACATTCAGTACTTC | CASSEERPGKDIQYF
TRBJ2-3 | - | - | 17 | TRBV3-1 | TGTGCCAGCAGCCAAGATGACGGGGGATCAAGCACAGATACGCAGTATTTT | CASSQDDGGSSTDTQYF
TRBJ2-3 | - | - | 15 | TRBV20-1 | TGCAGTGCTAGGGACCCAAGGGGTAACACAGATACGCAGTATTTT | CSARDPRGNTDTQYF
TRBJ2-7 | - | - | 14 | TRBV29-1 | TGCAGCGTTGTCGACAGGGAGGGTCCCTACGAGCAGTACTTC | CSVVDREGPYEQYF
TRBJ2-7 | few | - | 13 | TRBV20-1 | TGCAGTGCTGGAAAAGGTTCGGCGTACGAGCAGTACTTC | CSAGKGSAYEQYF
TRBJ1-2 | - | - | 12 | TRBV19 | TGTGCCTCCCGACGGAAACTCTATGGCTACACCTTC | CASRRKLYGYTF
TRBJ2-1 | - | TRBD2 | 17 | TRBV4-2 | TGTGCCAGCAGCCAAGATAGGCCGACTAGCGGGAGGAGTGAGCAGTTCTTC | CASSQDRPTSGRSEQFF
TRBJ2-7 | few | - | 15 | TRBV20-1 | TGCAGTGCTAGTGATAGGGACTCGTGGCTCTACGAGCAGTACTTC | CSASDRDSWLYEQYF
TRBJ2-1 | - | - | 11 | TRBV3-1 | TGTGCCAGCAGCCAAGCGGCTGAGCAGTTCTTC | CASSQAAEQFF